Below, 30 T cell receptor beta chains from the same sample are listed, as sequenced in a study of blood T cell repertoires in COVID-19. Sequenced by immunoSEQ multiplex PCR; TCRdb stores in-frame clones only, minus some. The sample contains 300,000 to 350,000 clones, 90% of which appear only once. The sequenced sample was PBMCs or T cells enriched from blood (not recorded which). All receptors derive from a woman aged 18-29 years with acute COVID-19.

J is TRBJ2-1 and V is TRBV10-3; 7 positions match TRBD2. This CDR3 is 18 amino acids long. J was trimmed by 2 bases and V by 7 bases; bases with no gene match: 17. The germline V gene has CDR1 ENHRY and CDR2 SYGVKD. The CDR3 loop is CAIKKAGESPITYNEQFF. The CDR3 nucleotides read TGTGCCATCAAAAAGGCGGGAGAGAGCCCCATTACCTACAATGAGCAGTTCTTC.

The chain employs TRBV7-9 and TRBJ1-2; the match to TRBD1 covers 7 bases. Trimming cost V 5 bases and J 4 bases; bases outside gene matches: 10. The CDR3 totals 15 residues. From germline, CDR1 is SEHNR and CDR2 FQNEAQ (reference sequence). The CDR3 loop reads CASSIFRGDLYGYTF. DNA of the CDR3: TGTGCCAGCAGCATTTTCAGGGGGGACCTCTATGGCTACACCTTC.

The chain couples TRBV7-8 to TRBJ2-7; perhaps TRBD1 as D (6 bases). Looked up from germline, CDR1 is SGHVS and CDR2 is FQNEAQ. This CDR3 is built from 15 residues. Trimming removed 5 bases at V and 2 bases at J, with 16 bases between. In DNA form, the CDR3 reads TGTGCCAGCAGCACCCCGGGTGGGGACACCTACGAGCAGTACTTC. Translation: CASSTPGGDTYEQYF.

The chain is built from TRBV28 and TRBJ2-7, with 7 bases lining up with TRBD1. Trimming removed 3 bases from V and 3 bases from J; junction bases left unmatched: 8. In germline, CDR1 is MDHEN, CDR2 SYDVKM. The CDR3 contains 15 residues. CDR3 sequence (DNA): TGTGCCAGCAGTTTTCGTCGGGACAGCCACTACGAGCAGTACTTC. Amino acids: CASSFRRDSHYEQYF.

This clone was recorded only once. The J gene is TRBJ2-7, the V gene TRBV2; maybe TRBD2 (5 bases). The germline gives CDR1 SNHLY, CDR2 FYNNEI. The CDR3 runs to 13 residues. Between the trimmed V and J ends, which lost 3 bases and 2 bases, there was a span of 8 bases. The CDR3 sequence: CASSDSGTYEQYF. CDR3 DNA sequence: TGTGCCAGCAGTGACAGCGGAACCTACGAGCAGTACTTC.

The V gene is TRBV19, the J gene TRBJ1-2; TRBD1 matches at 7 bases. V was pared by 4 bases and J by 5 bases, with 13 bases of the junction left unmatched. Germline V lookup: CDR1 LNHDA, CDR2 SQIVND (reference sequence). The length of the CDR3 is 16 residues. The CDR3 coding sequence is TGTGCCAGTAGTACCCTCGCTACAGGGGAGAGGTATGGCTACACCTTC. Protein: CASSTLATGERYGYTF.

V gene TRBV29-1 combines with J gene TRBJ2-7; D is perhaps TRBD2 (6 bases). Trimming took 7 bases from V and 3 from J, leaving 19 bases between them. Germline assignment: CDR1 SQVTM and CDR2 ANQGSEA. The length of the CDR3 is 14 residues. CDR3 sequence reads: CSAGASGEYYEQYF. Written as DNA, the CDR3 is TGCAGCGCCGGGGCGTCGGGAGAATACTACGAGCAGTACTTC.

The rearrangement uses TRBV24-1 and TRBJ2-5, with TRBD2 identical over 8 bases. Germline V gene lookup returns CDR1 KGHDR and CDR2 SFDVKD. This CDR3 has 16 residues. With V trimmed by 5 bases and J by 5 bases, 12 bases remained unmatched. In DNA, the CDR3 is TGTGCCACCAGTGTTCGTCCGGGACTAGGGGACGAGACCCAGTACTTC. Translating gives CATSVRPGLGDETQYF.

V usage is TRBV13 and J usage is TRBJ2-2, with a tentative D call TRBD2 (6 bases). V lost 2 bases, J lost 2 bases, and 12 bases lay in between. This CDR3 is built from 16 residues. Germline lookup yields CDR1 PRHDT and CDR2 FYEKMQ (reference sequence). CDR3 region: CASSLYAAGNTGELFF. In nucleotides, the CDR3 is TGTGCCAGCAGCTTATACGCAGCGGGCAACACCGGGGAGCTGTTTTTT.

A remark on this clone: The identical CDR3 is also encoded by other nucleotide sequences in the sample. V and J are TRBV7-3 and TRBJ2-1, with 9 bases lining up with TRBD2. Germline-derived CDR1 and CDR2 are SGHTA and FQGTGA. This CDR3 contains 14 residues. The ends lost 2 bases at V and 7 bases at J; junction bases unmatched: 3. The CDR3 DNA follows: TGTGCCAGCAGCTTAGGGCTAGCGGGAAATGAGCAGTTCTTC. Translated, it gives CASSLGLAGNEQFF.

V usage is TRBV6-6 and J usage is TRBJ1-5; TRBD1 matches at 8 bases. There are 15 residues in the CDR3. Germline V gene data show CDR1 as MNHNY and CDR2 as SVGAGI (reference sequence). Losses at the gene ends were 5 bases for V and 6 bases for J; bases not matched to a gene: 9. The CDR3 spells CASSPGQGTAQPQHF. The CDR3 region has the DNA TGTGCCAGCAGTCCCGGACAGGGTACGGCTCAGCCCCAGCATTTT.

V is TRBV29-1 and J is TRBJ1-4; possibly TRBD1 for D (5 bases). Looked up from germline, CDR1 is SQVTM and CDR2 is ANQGSEA. Trimming took off 2 bases at V and 5 bases at J, with 6 bases between the two ends. This CDR3 has 12 residues. CDR3 sequence reads: CSVEQGNEKLFF. CDR3 nucleotides: TGCAGCGTTGAACAGGGAAATGAAAAACTGTTTTTT.

The rearrangement joins TRBV19 to TRBJ1-6; D gene ambiguous. Germline V gene data show CDR1 as LNHDA and CDR2 as SQIVND (reference sequence). The germline V and J ends were trimmed by 2 bases and 7 bases, with 9 bases remaining between them. The CDR3 is 14 amino acids. CDR3 nucleotide sequence: TGTGCCAGTAGTATACGAGACATGAATTCACCCCTCCACTTT. Encoded protein: CASSIRDMNSPLHF.

The chain uses TRBV7-9 and TRBJ2-3; the D gene is possibly TRBD1 (5 bases). Trimming pared 3 bases from V and 0 bases from J, leaving 10 bases between. The CDR3 covers 15 residues. Germline-derived CDR1 and CDR2 are SEHNR and FQNEAQ (reference sequence). In DNA, the CDR3 is TGTGCCAGCAGCTTTACAGGCATTAGCACAGATACGCAGTATTTT. As protein: CASSFTGISTDTQYF.

The chain is built from TRBV6-5 and TRBJ1-1, with D possibly matching TRBD1 (5 bases). Trimming shortened V by 3 bases and J by 4 bases, and 15 bases separated the two germline ends. CDR1 and CDR2 from the germline V gene are MNHEY and SVGAGI. The CDR3 extends over 15 amino acids. The CDR3 reads CASSYRGPGGTEAFF. The CDR3 nucleotides read TGTGCCAGCAGTTATCGAGGCCCCGGGGGCACTGAAGCTTTCTTT.

This clone was counted once. The J gene is TRBJ2-6, the V gene TRBV19; D may be TRBD2 (5 bases). The CDR3 contains 14 residues. CDR1 is LNHDA, CDR2 SQIVND, per germline (reference sequence). The V and J ends lost 7 bases and 0 bases respectively, with 7 bases between them. Here the CDR3 DNA reads TGTGCCAGTACCCGGGGCTCTGGGGCCAACGTCCTGACTTTC. As protein: CASTRGSGANVLTF.

This sequence joins TRBV10-2 and TRBJ2-2, with 7 bases fitting TRBD1. Germline V lookup: CDR1 WSHSY, CDR2 SAAADI. J lost 6 bases, V lost 5 bases, and 3 bases had no gene match. This CDR3 is built from 13 residues. CDR3 protein: CASSTTGAGELFF. In DNA form, the CDR3 reads TGCGCCAGCAGTACAACAGGGGCCGGGGAGCTGTTTTTT.

This clone was recorded once. The CDR3 spells CASSSLGGENTEAFF. CDR3 bases: TGTGCCAGCAGCTCCCTCGGGGGAGAGAACACTGAAGCTTTCTTT. This chain uses TRBV11-2 with TRBJ1-1; maybe TRBD1 (5 bases). The CDR3 has 15 residues. Per the germline V gene, CDR1 is SGHAT and CDR2 is FQNNGV. The ends were cut back, 4 bases at V and 1 base at J, with 13 bases in the middle.

In nucleotides, the CDR3 is TGTGCCAGCAGCCCCGCGGGACTAGCTGACACCGGGGAGCTGTTTTTT. Protein: CASSPAGLADTGELFF. The V call is TRBV3-1 (or the pseudogene TRBV3-2), the J call TRBJ2-2; 9 bases match TRBD2. The CDR3 has 16 amino acids. J lost 3 bases, V lost 4 bases, and 6 bases had no gene match. The germline V gene has CDR1 LGHDT and CDR2 YNNKEL (reference sequence).

J is TRBJ2-6 and V is TRBV2; no clear D gene. The germline V gene has CDR1 SNHLY and CDR2 FYNNEI. The CDR3 totals 14 residues. V was cut by 4 bases and J by 0 bases, with 4 bases left in between. The CDR3 bases are TGTGCCAGCAGTGGAGTCTCTGGGGCCAACGTCCTGACTTTC. It specifies CASSGVSGANVLTF.

This clone has just one count. The germline gene is not matched at one end of the junction; a read error may be the cause. This rearrangement joins TRBV19 to TRBJ2-2, with 11 bases identical to TRBD2. This CDR3 comprises 15 residues. The germline CDR1 and CDR2 sequences are LNHDA and SQIVND (reference sequence). CDR3 protein: CASRIAGGPTGELFF. DNA of the CDR3: TGTGCCAGTAGGATAGCGGGAGGGCCAACCGGGGAGCTGTTTTTT.

The gene calls are TRBV6-1 and TRBJ2-3; TRBD1 matches at 9 bases. Germline V gives CDR1 MNHNS, CDR2 SASEGT. The CDR3 extends over 15 amino acids. V trimming: 2 bases; J trimming: 8 bases; junction bases outside the gene matches: 8. The CDR3 here is CASSERTGAPGTQYF. The CDR3 DNA reads TGTGCCAGCAGTGAACGGACAGGGGCGCCCGGTACGCAGTATTTT.

V is TRBV11-3 and J is TRBJ2-7; D not resolved. This CDR3 comprises 11 residues. V was cut by 1 base and J by 4 bases, with 2 bases left in between. Looked up from germline, CDR1 is SGHNT and CDR2 is YENEEA. This chain's CDR3 is CASSLVYEQYF. The CDR3 bases are TGTGCCAGCAGCTTAGTATACGAGCAGTACTTC.

This clone has only a few counts. V and J are TRBV28 and TRBJ1-5, with D tentatively TRBD1 (5 bases). This CDR3 region has 17 residues. Germline CDR1 reads MDHEN; CDR2 reads SYDVKM. V was shortened by 6 bases and J by 6 bases, with 24 bases between the two germline ends. CDR3: CASSFASVGEGRQPQHF. The CDR3 DNA follows: TGTGCCAGCAGCTTCGCGTCAGTAGGGGAGGGACGTCAGCCCCAGCATTTT.

For this clone: The same CDR3 is also encoded by other DNA sequences in this sample. The V and J genes are TRBV5-1 and TRBJ2-3; TRBD2 matches 10 bases. The V segment lost 2 bases and the J segment 3 bases; nucleotides outside the gene matches: 0. CDR1 SGHRS and CDR2 YFSETQ come from the germline V gene. The length of the CDR3 is 14 residues. CDR3 amino acids: CASSLAGGTDTQYF. CDR3 nucleotides: TGCGCCAGCAGCTTAGCGGGAGGGACAGATACGCAGTATTTT.

This chain links TRBV28 with TRBJ1-6; no firm D call. V shed 5 bases and J shed 7 bases, with 9 bases lying between them. From germline, CDR1 is MDHEN and CDR2 SYDVKM. There are 13 residues in the CDR3. The chain's CDR3 is CASSRTGNSPLHF. For the CDR3, the DNA is TGTGCCAGCAGTCGAACGGGGAATTCACCCCTCCACTTT.

This clone was detected only once. V usage is TRBV19 and J usage is TRBJ1-6; 10 bases match TRBD1. From germline, CDR1 is LNHDA and CDR2 SQIVND (reference sequence). This CDR3 has 15 residues. V lost 7 bases to trimming and J lost 8 bases; unmatched junction nucleotides: 8. The CDR3 nucleotides read TGTGCCAGTACCGATGGGGACAGGGGATATTCACCCCTCCACTTT. Its translation: CASTDGDRGYSPLHF. Together with reference TRBV19 and TRBJ1-6, the CDR3 gives the full variable domain: DGGITQSPKYLFRKEGQNVTLSCEQNLNHDAMYWYRQDPGQGLRLIYYSQIVNDFQKGDIAEGYSVSREKKESFPLTVTSAQKNPTAFYLCASTDGDRGYSPLHFGNGTRLTVT.

The J gene is TRBJ1-4, the V gene TRBV7-9; 8 positions agree with TRBD1. This CDR3 region has 14 residues. Trimming at V came to 5 bases and at J to 7 bases, leaving 6 bases not matched to a gene. CDR1 and CDR2 from the germline V gene are SEHNR and FQNEAQ (reference sequence). CDR3 loop: CASSLDRGSEKLFF. The DNA of the CDR3 is TGTGCCAGCAGCCTAGACAGGGGTAGTGAAAAACTGTTTTTT. Drawing the rest from reference TRBV7-9 and TRBJ1-4, the complete variable domain is DTGVSQNPRHKITKRGQNVTFRCDPISEHNRLYWYRQTLGQGPEFLTYFQNEAQLEKSRLLSDRFSAERPKGSFSTLEIQRTEQGDSAMYLCASSLDRGSEKLFFGSGTQLSVL.

V gene TRBV28 combines with J gene TRBJ1-5, with a tentative D call TRBD1 (6 bases). Deletions cut 6 bases from V and 5 bases from J, with 14 bases between. There are 14 residues in the CDR3. Germline V lookup: CDR1 MDHEN, CDR2 SYDVKM. This CDR3 reads CASSPPGGHQPQHF. CDR3 nucleotides: TGTGCCAGCAGCCCTCCGGGGGGGCATCAGCCCCAGCATTTT. Variable domain in full (rest from reference TRBV28 and TRBJ1-5): DVKVTQSSRYLVKRTGEKVFLECVQDMDHENMFWYRQDPGLGLRLIYFSYDVKMKEKGDIPEGYSVSREKKERFSLILESASTNQTSMYLCASSPPGGHQPQHFGDGTRLSIL.

V gene TRBV9 combines with J gene TRBJ1-1; D call uncertain. The germline V and J ends were trimmed by 4 bases and 1 base, with 14 bases remaining between them. Germline V gives CDR1 SGDLS, CDR2 YYNGEE. The CDR3 contains 15 residues. CDR3 amino acids: CASSTSRAANTEAFF. In DNA, the CDR3 is TGTGCCAGCAGCACTAGTCGGGCAGCGAACACTGAAGCTTTCTTT.